Listed here are 13 T cell receptor beta chains from one sample, sequenced in a study of T cell responses to AZD1222 COVID-19 vaccine. TCRdb's table, derived via immunoSEQ multiplex PCR, lists solely in-frame clones and lacks some. The data show about 140,000 clones, around 90% seen once. The sequenced sample was peripheral blood, obtained 28 days after the second dose of the MenACWY control vaccine. Receptor source: an adult who received the MenACWY meningococcal vaccine as a control.

This chain uses TRBV28 with TRBJ1-5, with D unresolved. Germline V gene lookup returns CDR1 MDHEN and CDR2 SYDVKM. CDR3 length equals 15 residues. V was clipped by 6 bases and J by 2 bases, with 14 bases between them. The CDR3 region is CASSADGRGNQPQHF. CDR3 in DNA: TGTGCCAGCAGCGCTGACGGGAGGGGCAATCAGCCCCAGCATTTT. Using reference TRBV28 and TRBJ1-5 for the parts outside the CDR3, the full variable domain is DVKVTQSSRYLVKRTGEKVFLECVQDMDHENMFWYRQDPGLGLRLIYFSYDVKMKEKGDIPEGYSVSREKKERFSLILESASTNQTSMYLCASSADGRGNQPQHFGDGTRLSIL.

V usage is TRBV14 and J usage is TRBJ2-7, with 12 bases lining up with TRBD1. CDR1 and CDR2 from the germline V gene are SGHDN and FVKESK. V was pared by 11 bases and J by 0 bases, with 17 bases of the junction left unmatched. This CDR3 region has 18 residues. CDR3 residues: CAAPDSGTGGFGSYEQYF. The CDR3 coding sequence is TGTGCCGCCCCGGACTCCGGGACAGGGGGCTTTGGCTCCTACGAGCAGTACTTC.

V is TRBV28 and J is TRBJ1-3, with D unclear. Germline V gene lookup returns CDR1 MDHEN and CDR2 SYDVKM. The V gene lost 4 bases and the J gene lost 0 bases, with 4 bases spanning the gap. The CDR3 loop spans 13 amino acids. The CDR3 region is CASSSDSGNTIYF. The CDR3 coding sequence is TGTGCCAGCAGTTCAGACTCTGGAAACACCATATATTTT.

V and J are TRBV4-1 and TRBJ2-3, with 9 positions matching TRBD1. Per the germline V gene, CDR1 is MGHRA and CDR2 is YSYEKL. With V trimmed by 0 bases and J by 2 bases, 3 bases remained unmatched. The CDR3 is made up of 16 amino acids. The CDR3 coding sequence is TGCGCCAGCAGCCAAGATAGGACAGGGGTCACAGATACGCAGTATTTT. Amino acid sequence: CASSQDRTGVTDTQYF.

CDR3 sequence reads: CASSIGRSNQPQHF. CDR3 DNA sequence: TGTGCCAGTAGTATAGGCCGGAGCAATCAGCCCCAGCATTTT. The chain has TRBV19 and TRBJ1-5; D is ambiguous. Germline V lookup: CDR1 LNHDA, CDR2 SQIVND (reference sequence). With 1 base removed from V and 1 base from J, the gap between germline ends came to 5 bases. This CDR3 has 14 amino acids.

This sequence joins TRBV28 and TRBJ2-2; D call uncertain. The CDR3 extends over 15 amino acids. Trimming took 4 bases from V and 0 from J, leaving 9 bases between them. Germline lookup yields CDR1 MDHEN and CDR2 SYDVKM. Here the CDR3 DNA reads TGTGCCAGCAGTTCGACCGTCGCGAACACCGGGGAGCTGTTTTTT. Residues: CASSSTVANTGELFF.

The chain employs TRBV7-2 and TRBJ2-2; D not certain. This CDR3 comprises 12 residues. Trimming cost V 5 bases and J 7 bases, with 8 bases left between them. Germline lookup yields CDR1 SGHTA and CDR2 FQGNSA. The CDR3 DNA follows: TGTGCCAGCAGCACCGGGTTCGGGGAGCTGTTTTTT. This encodes CASSTGFGELFF.

The rearrangement uses TRBV14 and TRBJ2-1, with a possible D match to TRBD2 (6 bases). This CDR3 comprises 13 residues. CDR1 is SGHDN, CDR2 FVKESK, per germline. Deletions cut 5 bases from V and 9 bases from J, with 14 bases between. In DNA, the CDR3 is TGTGCCAGCAGCACCCTTAGCGGTTCTGAGCAGTTCTTC. Protein sequence: CASSTLSGSEQFF.

The chain couples TRBV27 to TRBJ2-1; 8 bases fit TRBD2. The CDR3 is made up of 16 amino acids. Germline lookup yields CDR1 MNHEY and CDR2 SMNVEV (reference sequence). Trimming at V came to 5 bases and at J to 4 bases, leaving 10 bases not matched to a gene. This CDR3 reads CASSPVRPSGYNEQFF. DNA for the CDR3: TGTGCCAGCAGTCCAGTACGGCCTAGCGGGTACAATGAGCAGTTCTTC.

This clone was detected once. The chain links TRBV3-1 (or the pseudogene TRBV3-2) to TRBJ2-1; D ambiguous. V lost 0 bases to trimming and J lost 7 bases, with 7 bases between them. The CDR3 loop spans 13 amino acids. Germline CDR1 LGHDT, CDR2 YNNKEL (reference sequence). The CDR3 sequence is CASSQDQGNEQFF. The DNA for the CDR3 is TGTGCCAGCAGCCAAGATCAAGGGAATGAGCAGTTCTTC.

The chain employs TRBV6-5 and TRBJ1-2, with D maybe TRBD1 (6 bases). V was pared by 5 bases and J by 7 bases, with 14 bases between. Germline V gene data show CDR1 as MNHEY and CDR2 as SVGAGI. This CDR3 has 13 amino acids. The DNA of the CDR3 is TGTGCCAGCAGTCAACAGGGTTTAGGTGGCTACACCTTC. Translation: CASSQQGLGGYTF.

CDR3 coding DNA: TGTGCCAGCAGTGAATTTGGGGCAGGTGAAAAACTGTTTTTT. This sequence encodes CASSEFGAGEKLFF. The chain has TRBV6-1 and TRBJ1-4; D may be TRBD1 (5 bases). Trimming stripped 2 bases from V and 7 bases from J, with 11 bases between. Germline-derived CDR1 and CDR2 are MNHNS and SASEGT. CDR3 size: 14 residues.

V gene TRBV9 combines with J gene TRBJ2-7; 8 bases match TRBD2. From germline, CDR1 is SGDLS and CDR2 YYNGEE. V dropped 0 bases and J dropped 5; count of bases not matched to a gene: 7. The CDR3 contains 15 residues. CDR3 coding DNA: TGTGCCAGCAGCGTAGGAGGAGCGGGAGCCCACGAGCAGTACTTC. The encoded protein is CASSVGGAGAHEQYF.